This paragraph reports one TCR beta chain. At least ten counts were recorded for this clonotype. It has no known antigen specificity. No quality values exist for individual bases; no much larger clone is one base distant. According to the germline V gene, CDR1 reads SGHRS and CDR2 reads YFSETQ. At the junction V is shortened by 6 bases and J by 8 bases; bases outside the gene matches: 16. There are 16 amino acids in the CDR3, from cysteine to phenylalanine inclusive. Solely the CDR3 DNA is kept, with 48 bases framed from the first base. cDNA was synthesized by template-switch 5'RACE using a primer with a 10-nucleotide random unique molecular identifier that tagged each TCR transcript. Over 180 million TCR-beta sequences, covering 15-18 subjects, were produced in each sequencing run. Total RNA was extracted with the RNeasy kit. Using the KAPA Real-time Library Amplification kit, TCR-beta VDJ regions were amplified with primers for the TCR constant region and the 5'RACE anchor. Sample indexes and Illumina adaptors were added in a first PCR, after which library yield was increased in a second PCR. After Ampure bead purification, the TCR product of roughly 650 bp was size-selected on a 2% E-gel SizeSelection system. Library quality was checked on a Bioanalyzer, concentration was measured with Qubit, and libraries were quantified with the Kapa Library Quantification kit before pooling. An Illumina HiSeq 2500 sequenced the libraries paired-end 2 x 150 bp. To increase sequence diversity, about 25-31% phiX was spiked into each library pool. Under the source paper's analysis protocol: Quality-filtered reads were processed with the UMI-based MiGEC pipeline, which removed over 75% of raw TCR sequences during error correction. IMGT germline references were used for aligning VDJ genes, and each clonotype was defined as a unique CDR3 amino acid sequence together with its V-J genes. VDJtools evaluated clonal expansion, Shannon diversity and CDR3 relatedness (CalcPairwiseDistances, ClusterSamples); CLCbio workbench built phylogenetic trees. Expanded clones were defined as having at least 8 unique UMIs, based on coefficient-of-variation modelling across technical triplicates. The raw public reads went through TCRdb reprocessing: fastp at Q25, MiXCR clone calling, in-frame beta chains kept. Each entry merges the rows of one CDR3 protein and shows their most common DNA and genes. The V and J calls reflect TCRdb's pipeline rather than the authors' work. The sample has tens of thousands of distinct CDR3 sequences on record, 14% of them singletons. Around 6.8% of the sample belongs to the ten largest clones.

The healthy controls were volunteers from a blood bank in Maryland, USA. For unsorted PBMC libraries, 2 million PBMCs were used after storage in RNAlater at -80 degrees C until RNA extraction. Peripheral blood underwent Ficoll-Hypaque density gradient centrifugation to isolate PBMCs, which were then cryopreserved in liquid nitrogen. This entry belongs to a study of neurological immune-mediated disorders (dated by TCRdb to between 2019 and 2020). A note on the overall study: Peripheral blood TCR-beta repertoires from patients with HTLV-I-associated myelopathy (HAM/TSP), patients with multiple sclerosis, and healthy controls were compared in the study using UMI-based sequencing. The 95 to 110 TCR-beta libraries covered PBMC samples along with longitudinal samples, technical triplicates, and paired sorted CD4+ and CD8+ T-cell subsets. The cohort included some 68 subjects: some 14 with HAM/TSP, around 35 with multiple sclerosis, and around 20 healthy controls.

The investigation overall reported the following: The highest TCR clonal expansion was observed in HAM/TSP patients, whereas the lowest was observed in MS patients, even when compared with healthy controls. Expanded clones from different subjects shared no identical CDR3 amino acid sequences, which suggests that TCR-beta repertoires were private in all groups.

This receptor chain uses TRBV5-1 and TRBJ2-2; the junction holds 7 bases that match TRBD1. Sequences were obtained from PBMCs. The clonotype comes from a woman between 50 and 59 years old in good health. In nucleotides, the sequence is TGCGCCAGCACCCCCCCAGGGGACAGCCTAGGAGGGGAGCTGTTTTTT. Its product reads: CASTPPGDSLGGELFF.